The TCR beta chain under discussion was sequenced for a study of T cell responses to AZD1222 COVID-19 vaccine. Libraries were prepared by immunoSEQ multiplex PCR; TCRdb keeps only in-frame clonotypes and omits some of them. The repertoire consists of some 150,000 clones, with about nine tenths occurring once and the leading ten covering under 2.5%. V lost 7 bases and J lost 6, with 17 bases in between. CDR1 is MNHEY, CDR2 SVGAGI, per germline. The CDR3 extends over 14 amino acids. The specimen was peripheral blood, collected on day 0 of AZD1222 vaccination. The sequence was obtained from an adult in good health. This chain uses TRBV6-5 with TRBJ2-3, with D possibly TRBD2 on 6 matching bases. DNA of the CDR3: TGTGCCAGCACCATAGCGGCGGCGGGGGATACGCAGTATTTT. Its protein is CASTIAAAGDTQYF.